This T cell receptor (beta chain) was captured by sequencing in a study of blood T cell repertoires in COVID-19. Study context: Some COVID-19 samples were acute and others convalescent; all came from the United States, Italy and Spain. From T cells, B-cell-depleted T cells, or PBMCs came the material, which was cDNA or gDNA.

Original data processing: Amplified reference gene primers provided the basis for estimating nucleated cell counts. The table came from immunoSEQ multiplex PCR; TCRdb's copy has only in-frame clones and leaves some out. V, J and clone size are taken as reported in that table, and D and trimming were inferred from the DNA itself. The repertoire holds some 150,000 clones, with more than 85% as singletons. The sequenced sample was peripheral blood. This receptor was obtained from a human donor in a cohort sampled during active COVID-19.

CDR3 loop: CASSAHVAGSSYEQYF. The DNA of the CDR3 is TGTGCCAGCAGTGCCCACGTTGCGGGGAGCTCCTACGAGCAGTACTTC. The chain has TRBV28 and TRBJ2-7; D is possibly TRBD2 (6 bases). CDR1 is MDHEN, CDR2 SYDVKM, per germline. The CDR3 spans 16 residues. V was cut by 5 bases and J by 0 bases, with 17 bases left in between.